This T cell receptor (beta chain) was found in a study of metastatic and nonmetastatic thyroid tumors. For the study at large: Peripheral blood and tumor or nodule samples from malignant and benign thyroid patients were compared.

From the PCR reads, TCRdb re-called clones with MiXCR. The sample includes roughly 40,000 clones, around 10% of them seen just once. Germline values: CDR1 DFQATT, CDR2 SNEGSKA (reference sequence). J gave up 5 bases and V 2 bases, and 9 bases lay outside the gene matches. The CDR3 covers 17 residues. Patients underwent thyroid surgery, and none had received any treatment before it. This clone was recorded many times. The TCR comes from a male donor with papillary thyroid cancer or a benign thyroid nodule (not recorded which). Some clones in this sample may be carry-over from other donors' samples. The sequenced material came from blood. The V and J genes are TRBV20-1 and TRBJ2-2; 12 bases are shared with TRBD2. The DNA for the CDR3 is TGCAGTGCTAGAAGCTCTAGCGGGAGGGCGGTTACCGGGGAGCTGTTTTTT. This codes for CSARSSSGRAVTGELFF.